These 31 T cell receptor beta chains were sequenced from one sample in a study of tumor and adjacent non-tumor tissue in lung cancer. Three rounds of nested PCR, following a modified ARM-PCR protocol, produced the TCRbeta library. One entry per CDR3 protein results from TCRdb running MiXCR on the multiplex PCR reads. The sample lists some 95,000 distinct CDR3 sequences, 75% to 85% occurring once. RNA was extracted from bulk tissue without any cell sorting. More than 3 cm separated this lung sample from the edge of the tumor. The source material was distant non-tumor lung tissue. These receptor sequences come from a man aged 55 to 70 with small cell lung cancer.

Regarding this clonotype: No DNA is shown, since the ends of the CDR3 on it are uncertain; the CDR3 is the one TCRdb lists. This chain links TRBV6-1 with TRBJ1-5; the listed D gene, TRBD1, was not tested against the DNA. CDR1 and CDR2 from the germline V gene are MNHNS and SASEGT. The CDR3 length equals 17 residues, ends included. The CDR3 is CVSSEAVGLGSNQPQRF.

Comments on this clonotype: Sequence at one end of the junction differs from germline and may be a read error. The DNA of the CDR3 is TGTGTCAGCGGCTGGACCCGCGGAGATACGCAGTATTTT. It translates to CVSGWTRGDTQYF. The chain carries TRBV28 and TRBJ2-3; D perhaps matches TRBD2 (5 bases). The CDR3 spans 13 residues. In germline, CDR1 is MDHEN, CDR2 SYDVKM.

This clonotype occurred many times. The chain has TRBV6-2 or TRBV6-3 and TRBJ2-7, with 11 positions matching TRBD2. CDR3 length equals 15 residues. J lost 6 bases, V lost 2 bases, and 6 bases had no gene match. Per the germline V gene, CDR1 is MNHEY and CDR2 is SVGEGT. CDR3 amino acids: CASSYGRLAGSEQYV. For the CDR3, the DNA is TGTGCCAGCAGTTACGGACGACTAGCGGGAAGCGAGCAGTACGTC.

On this clonotype itself: Lacking the conserved final phenylalanine or tryptophan, this CDR3 likely reflects a read error. This sequence joins TRBV5-4 and TRBJ2-3, with TRBD1 matching 7 bases. The CDR3 has 14 amino acids. Germline V gives CDR1 SGHNT, CDR2 YYREEE (reference sequence). CDR3 nucleotide sequence: TGTGCCACCAGCTTAGACAGGGCAGCATGTACGCAGTATCTT. It codes for CATSLDRAACTQYL.

The chain recombines TRBV29-1 with TRBJ1-1; 7 bases match TRBD1. V trimming: 6 bases; J trimming: 4 bases; junction bases outside the gene matches: 5. Germline loops: CDR1 SQVTM, CDR2 ANQGSEA. The CDR3 runs to 12 residues. The CDR3 region has the DNA TGCAGCGTGCGGGAGGGGGCCACTGAAGCTTTCTTT. It is translated as CSVREGATEAFF.

As regards this clonotype: An end of the junction differs from the germline gene, which may be a read error. This chain joins TRBV11-2 and TRBJ1-1; D might be TRBD1 (5 bases). This CDR3 has 15 residues. The V gene's germline CDR1 is SGHAT and CDR2 FQNNGV. The DNA of the CDR3 is TGTGTCAGCAGGTTAGTGACCGGGGGTGGCACTGAAGGTTTCTTT. It is translated as CVSRLVTGGGTEGFF.

For this clonotype: Here the CDR3 omits its conserved ending phenylalanine or tryptophan, so a read error is the likely source. The DNA is left out, because the CDR3 cannot be placed on it with certainty; the CDR3 is given as TCRdb lists it. This chain joins TRBV6-1 and TRBJ1-1. Including both end residues, the CDR3 is 12 amino acids long. CDR1 is MNHNS, CDR2 SASEGT, per germline. CDR3 in amino acids: CASMPSNTEVFI.

On this clonotype: An end of the junction does not agree with germline; a read error may underlie this. This chain connects TRBV6-2 or TRBV6-3 to TRBJ2-7; D possibly corresponds to TRBD2 (5 bases). The CDR3 has 14 residues. Germline V lookup: CDR1 MNHEY, CDR2 SVGEGT. The CDR3 sequence is CASKIVGAPMEQYF. The DNA for the CDR3 is TGTGCTAGCAAGATAGTGGGAGCCCCTATGGAGCAGTATTTC.

On this clonotype: The junction departs from the called germline gene at one end, perhaps through a read error. The chain combines TRBV10-3 with TRBJ2-2; TRBD2 is a possible D gene (5 bases). The germline V gene encodes CDR1 ENHRY and CDR2 SYGVKD. This CDR3 spans 15 amino acids. The CDR3: CAISTKTQYAGELLF. As DNA, the CDR3 is TGTGCCATCAGTACAAAGACTCAGTACGCCGGGGAGCTGTTGTTT.

This clonotype was observed once. A read error may produce the germline difference seen at one junction end. The chain links TRBV11-3 to TRBJ2-2, with 9 bases fitting TRBD2. Germline V gene sequence: CDR1 SGHNT, CDR2 YENEEA. The CDR3 has 19 residues. CDR3 bases: TGTGACAGCAGTCGTGATGACACGGGACTAGCAGGTCGCGCCGGGGAGCTGTTTTTT. Its protein is CDSSRDDTGLAGRAGELFF.

This clonotype was seen just once. A read error may produce the germline difference seen at one junction end. CDR3 residues: CASSWGNSPMWLWNTGELLF. The CDR3 DNA sequence: TGTGCCAGCAGCTGGGGGAACTCACCGATGTGGCTATGGAACACCGGGGAGCTGTTATTT. The V call is TRBV5-6, the J call TRBJ2-2; the D gene could be TRBD1 or TRBD2 (5 bases each). Germline V lookup: CDR1 SGHDT, CDR2 YYEEEE. This CDR3 comprises 20 residues.

In DNA, the CDR3 is TGTGCCAGCTTAGTGGAGCTGGCCACGGCCAATGAGCAGTTCTTC. This sequence encodes CASLVELATANEQFF. This chain uses TRBV11-2 with TRBJ2-1, with D uncertain. V lost 8 bases and J lost 6, with 20 bases in between. The germline gives CDR1 SGHAT, CDR2 FQNNGV. CDR3 length: 15 amino acids. Using reference TRBV11-2 and TRBJ2-1 for the parts outside the CDR3, the full variable domain is EAGVAQSPRYKIIEKRQSVAFWCNPISGHATLYWYQQILGQGPKLLIQFQNNGVVDDSQLPKDRFSAERLKGVDSTLKIQPAKLEDSAVYLCASLVELATANEQFFGPGTRLTVL.

Worth noting for this clonotype: One junction end does not reproduce the germline sequence, and a read error may be involved. The chain uses TRBV20-1 and TRBJ1-4, with D uncertain. This CDR3 has 13 amino acids. In germline, CDR1 is DFQATT, CDR2 SNEGSKA (reference sequence). CDR3 in DNA: TGTAGTGTTAGAGGTCCAGAAATGGAAAAACTGTTTTTT. Translation gives CSVRGPEMEKLFF.

For this clonotype: Relative to the germline gene, one junction end is altered; a read error may explain this. The DNA of the CDR3 is TGTACCAGCAGTTTGGGATGTAACTCCGACAATGAGCAGTTCTTC. It codes for CTSSLGCNSDNEQFF. V is TRBV13 and J is TRBJ2-1, with D hard to call. Germline lookup yields CDR1 PRHDT and CDR2 FYEKMQ (reference sequence). The CDR3 length is 15 residues.

The chain combines TRBV20-1 with TRBJ2-1; D gene uncertain. Germline V gene data show CDR1 as DFQATT and CDR2 as SNEGSKA (reference sequence). This CDR3 is built from 14 residues. The V end lost 1 base, the J end lost 1 base, and 8 bases lay between the germline ends. This chain's CDR3 is CSARGLNSYNEQFF. Written as DNA, the CDR3 is TGCAGTGCTAGAGGGCTCAATTCCTACAATGAGCAGTTCTTC.

This clonotype has a single count. The germline gene is not matched at one end of the junction; a read error may be the cause. This chain links TRBV5-6 with TRBJ1-1; TRBD1 might be the D (5 bases). The germline gives CDR1 SGHDT, CDR2 YYEEEE. The CDR3 extends over 16 amino acids. The CDR3 region is CASSLTSGAANTEAFF. The CDR3 nucleotides are TGTGCCAGCAGCTTGACCTCCGGGGCAGCGAACACTGAAGCATTCTTT.

Remarks on this clonotype: The junction does not match germline at one end; this may be a read error. CDR3 sequence reads: CASSYVWTGGEETLYF. CDR3 DNA sequence: TGTGCCAGCAGTTACGTTTGGACAGGGGGCGAAGAGACCCTGTACTTC. The rearrangement uses TRBV6-5 and TRBJ2-5; 11 bases fit TRBD1. The CDR3 is made up of 16 amino acids. Germline loops: CDR1 MNHEY, CDR2 SVGAGI.

The chain employs TRBV7-9 and TRBJ2-7; 8 bases are shared with TRBD2. Per the germline V gene, CDR1 is SEHNR and CDR2 is FQNEAQ (reference sequence). The CDR3 loop spans 11 amino acids. The trim removed 11 bases at V and 10 bases at J, leaving 10 bases unmatched. The CDR3 sequence is CAGEGLGEQYF. The CDR3 nucleotides are TGTGCCGGCGAGGGACTAGGGGAACAGTACTTC.

Comment on this clonotype: The germline gene is not matched at one end of the junction; a read error may be the cause. This chain joins TRBV28 and TRBJ2-4; 9 positions agree with TRBD2. Germline CDR1 MDHEN, CDR2 SYDVKM. The CDR3 covers 18 residues. The CDR3 sequence: CVSSSPIIAGASKNIQYF. The CDR3 nucleotides read TGTGTCAGCAGTTCCCCGATTATAGCGGGAGCGAGCAAAAACATTCAGTACTTC. Together with reference TRBV28 and TRBJ2-4, the CDR3 gives the full variable domain: DVKVTQSSRYLVKRTGEKVFLECVQDMDHENMFWYRQDPGLGLRLIYFSYDVKMKEKGDIPEGYSVSREKKERFSLILESASTNQTSMYLCVSSSPIIAGASKNIQYFGAGTRLSVL.

This clonotype was detected many times. The chain has TRBV10-3 and TRBJ2-1, with no clear D. The ends were cut back, 6 bases at V and 0 bases at J, with 12 bases in the middle. The germline V gene encodes CDR1 ENHRY and CDR2 SYGVKD. The CDR3 spans 15 residues. For the CDR3, the DNA is TGTGCCATCAGAGACCCTAGGAGCTCCTACAATGAGCAGTTCTTC. Its translation is CAIRDPRSSYNEQFF.

This clonotype came up once. The junction does not match germline at one end; this may be a read error. The rearrangement joins TRBV11-2 to TRBJ2-1, with D tentatively TRBD2 (5 bases). The V gene's germline CDR1 is SGHAT and CDR2 FQNNGV. This CDR3 spans 17 amino acids. CDR3 sequence reads: CASSPSERPSSYDEQFF. DNA for the CDR3: TGTGCCAGCAGCCCGTCGGAGCGGCCAAGCTCCTACGATGAGCAGTTCTTC.

This clonotype appeared many times. The CDR3 protein is CASSAGLAGGRYNEQFF. The CDR3 bases are TGTGCCAGCAGCGCAGGACTAGCGGGAGGGCGGTACAATGAGCAGTTCTTC. The chain uses TRBV7-9 and TRBJ2-1; 15 nucleotides line up with TRBD2. Losses at the gene ends were 5 bases for V and 4 bases for J; bases not matched to a gene: 6. The V gene's germline CDR1 is SEHNR and CDR2 FQNEAQ (reference sequence). The CDR3 length is 17 residues.

This clonotype was seen ten or more times. The J gene is TRBJ1-1, the V gene TRBV6-1, with D perhaps TRBD1 (6 bases). This CDR3 region has 14 residues. Germline loops: CDR1 MNHNS, CDR2 SASEGT. Deletions cut 2 bases from V and 10 bases from J, with 17 bases between. The DNA for the CDR3 is TGTGCCAGCAGTGAATGGGGGGCGCGGGTGGGAGCTTTCTTT. It yields the protein CASSEWGARVGAFF.

A word on this clonotype: Because it lacks the conserved phenylalanine or tryptophan at the end, this CDR3 is likely a read error. This chain joins TRBV12-3 or TRBV12-4 and TRBJ2-1, with 8 positions matching TRBD2. This CDR3 contains 15 residues. The CDR3 loop is CASSLYQRESGEQFS. CDR3 coding DNA: TGTGCCAGTAGTTTATATCAGCGGGAGAGCGGGGAGCAGTTCTCC.

The chain recombines TRBV6-2 or TRBV6-3 with TRBJ2-1; D not certain. V was shortened by 5 bases and J by 7 bases, with 12 bases between the two germline ends. CDR1 is MNHEY, CDR2 SVGEGT, per germline. The length of the CDR3 is 13 residues. This CDR3 reads CASSDGPNNEQFF. CDR3 nucleotide sequence: TGTGCCAGCAGTGACGGTCCTAATAATGAGCAGTTCTTC.

This clonotype was observed a handful of times. Mismatch with germline at one junction end may stem from a read error. This chain joins TRBV11-2 and TRBJ2-4, with TRBD2 as a possible D gene (5 bases). Germline CDR1 SGHAT, CDR2 FQNNGV. This CDR3 spans 13 amino acids. The CDR3 loop reads CTSSLEAAVIQYF. The CDR3 nucleotides are TGTACCAGCAGCTTAGAGGCAGCGGTCATTCAGTACTTC.

The J gene is TRBJ1-5, the V gene TRBV6-1; no clear D. Germline CDR1 and CDR2: MNHNS and SASEGT. V was pared by 7 bases and J by 4 bases, with 11 bases between. This CDR3 spans 13 amino acids. Written as DNA, the CDR3 is TGTGCCAGCACCGCTACGGATAATCAGCCCCAGCATTTT. Translated, it gives CASTATDNQPQHF.

The rearrangement joins TRBV28 to TRBJ2-3, with D possibly being TRBD1 or TRBD2 (5 bases each). Germline assignment: CDR1 MDHEN and CDR2 SYDVKM. This CDR3 is 16 amino acids long. The V end lost 11 bases, the J end lost 4 bases, and 25 bases lay between the germline ends. The CDR3 nucleotides read TGTGCCTGCAACTCCGAAGGGGAGAATGTGGCAGATACGCAGTATTTT. It encodes CACNSEGENVADTQYF.

As to this clonotype: One end of the junction fails to match germline, which may point to a read error. The V and J genes are TRBV11-2 and TRBJ2-1; D perhaps matches TRBD2 (5 bases). From germline, CDR1 is SGHAT and CDR2 FQNNGV. The CDR3 has 13 residues. CDR3 region: CVSSFVGSAEHYF. The CDR3 nucleotides are TGTGTCAGCAGCTTTGTTGGTAGCGCTGAGCACTACTTC.

This clonotype showed up just a few times. The junction departs from germline at one end; a sequencing error may be responsible. The chain links TRBV6-5 to TRBJ1-2; D ambiguous. The germline gives CDR1 MNHEY, CDR2 SVGAGI. This CDR3 has 18 residues. The CDR3 DNA reads as TGTGCCAGCAGTTACTCATCGGTGGGCCTTCGAGCTAACTATGGCTACAGCTTC. Translation gives CASSYSSVGLRANYGYSF.

As to this clonotype: Mismatch with germline at one junction end may stem from a read error. This chain connects TRBV11-2 to TRBJ2-1, with D maybe TRBD1 (5 bases). The germline V gene encodes CDR1 SGHAT and CDR2 FQNNGV. This CDR3 region has 14 residues. The CDR3 sequence is CATSLQGAYNEQFF. CDR3 DNA sequence: TGTGCCACCAGTCTACAAGGGGCTTACAATGAGCAATTCTTC. Based on the CDR3 plus reference TRBV11-2 and TRBJ2-1, the full variable domain is EAGVAQSPRYKIIEKRQSVAFWCNPISGHATLYWYQQILGQGPKLLIQFQNNGVVDDSQLPKDRFSAERLKGVDSTLKIQPAKLEDSAVYLCATSLQGAYNEQFFGPGTRLTVL.